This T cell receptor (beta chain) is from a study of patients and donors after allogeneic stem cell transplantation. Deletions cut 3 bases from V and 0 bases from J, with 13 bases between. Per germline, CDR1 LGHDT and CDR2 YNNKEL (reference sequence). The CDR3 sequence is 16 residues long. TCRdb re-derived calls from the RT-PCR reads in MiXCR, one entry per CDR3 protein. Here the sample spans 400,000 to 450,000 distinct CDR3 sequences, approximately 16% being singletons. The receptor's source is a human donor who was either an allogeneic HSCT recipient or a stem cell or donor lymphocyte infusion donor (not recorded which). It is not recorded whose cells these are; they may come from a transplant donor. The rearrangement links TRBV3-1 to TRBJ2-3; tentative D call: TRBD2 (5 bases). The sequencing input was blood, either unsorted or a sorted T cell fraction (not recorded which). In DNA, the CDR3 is TGTGCCAGCAGCCAGCAAGGACTGACTAGCACAGATACGCAGTATTTT. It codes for CASSQQGLTSTDTQYF.